This is a list of T cell receptor beta chains from one sample in a study of blood T cell repertoires in COVID-19. TCRdb keeps only in-frame clones here, not all; method: immunoSEQ multiplex PCR. Among roughly 110,000 clones, 80% to 90% were seen once, and the ten largest hold 4.9%. The sample was peripheral blood. Every receptor here comes from a man aged 35 to 55 with active or convalescent COVID-19. The CDR3 runs from the conserved cysteine through the conserved F or W. D genes are given only for firm matches. A row's size may be missing; if present it is once, few, many or a size class.

NA	14	TRBJ1-5	TRBV4-1	NA	CASNPQFSNQPQHF	TGCGCCAGCAACCCACAATTCAGCAATCAGCCCCAGCATTTT
NA	9	TRBJ1-2	TRBV20-1	NA	CYCNYGYTF	TGCTATTGTAACTATGGCTACACCTTC
NA	13	TRBJ1-2	TRBV6-5	NA	CASSYGRAGGYTF	TGTGCCAGCAGTTACGGCAGGGCTGGAGGCTACACCTTC
NA	14	TRBJ1-5	TRBV19	NA	CASSIGTERQPQHF	TGTGCCAGTAGTATAGGGACAGAACGGCAGCCCCAGCATTTT
NA	14	TRBJ1-1	TRBV28	NA	CASTTGTLNTEAFF	TGTGCCAGCACTACCGGGACACTGAACACTGAAGCTTTCTTT
NA	16	TRBJ1-5	TRBV18	NA	CASSPQGLGVNQPQHF	TGTGCCAGCTCACCCCAGGGGTTAGGGGTCAATCAGCCCCAGCATTTT
few	17	TRBJ2-1	TRBV5-1	TRBD2	CASSLVLAATIYNEQFF	TGCGCCAGCAGCTTAGTCCTAGCGGCTACTATCTACAATGAGCAGTTCTTC
NA	13	TRBJ1-2	TRBV6-4	TRBD1	CASAPGQGVGYTF	TGTGCCAGCGCTCCTGGGCAGGGGGTAGGCTACACCTTC
few	13	TRBJ1-6	TRBV12-3/TRBV12-4	NA	CASSFRGNSPLHF	TGTGCCAGCAGTTTTAGGGGAAATTCACCCCTCCACTTT
few	14	TRBJ2-7	TRBV6-5	TRBD2	CASGRLAGGNEQYF	TGTGCCAGCGGAAGACTAGCGGGAGGGAACGAGCAGTACTTC
NA	16	TRBJ2-7	TRBV14	TRBD2	CASSQRPGLAGFEQYF	TGTGCCAGCAGCCAGCGTCCGGGACTAGCGGGATTCGAGCAGTACTTC
NA	12	TRBJ2-3	TRBV6-5	NA	CASRRGIDTQYF	TGTGCCAGCAGGAGAGGAATAGATACGCAGTATTTT
NA	16	TRBJ2-4	TRBV7-2	TRBD1	CASSFGTGGTKNIQYF	TGTGCCAGCAGCTTTGGGACAGGGGGGACCAAAAACATTCAGTACTTC
NA	14	TRBJ1-2	TRBV5-6	NA	CASSPPGGNYGYTF	TGTGCCAGCAGCCCGCCCGGGGGAAACTATGGCTACACCTTC
NA	14	TRBJ2-1	TRBV7-8	NA	CASSFGGTYNEQFF	TGTGCCAGCAGCTTTGGAGGGACCTACAATGAGCAGTTCTTC
NA	15	TRBJ1-5	TRBV19	TRBD1	CASSAGTGGNQPQHF	TGTGCCAGTAGTGCCGGGACAGGGGGTAATCAGCCCCAGCATTTT
NA	12	TRBJ1-1	TRBV2	NA	CASRVQGSEAFF	TGTGCCAGCAGGGTGCAGGGGTCAGAAGCTTTCTTT
NA	12	TRBJ2-1	TRBV10-3	TRBD1	CAIQGAEGEQFF	TGTGCCATACAGGGGGCGGAAGGTGAGCAGTTCTTC
NA	16	TRBJ2-3	TRBV28	TRBD2	CASISAGGPYTDTQYF	TGTGCCAGCATTTCGGCGGGAGGGCCTTACACAGATACGCAGTATTTT
NA	13	TRBJ2-1	TRBV27	TRBD1	CASTGQGPNEQFF	TGTGCCAGCACGGGACAGGGACCCAATGAGCAGTTCTTC
NA	17	TRBJ2-1	TRBV3-1/TRBV3-2	TRBD2	CASSMRTSGQTNNEQFF	TGTGCCAGCAGCATGCGGACTAGCGGGCAGACGAACAATGAGCAGTTCTTC
NA	15	TRBJ1-2	TRBV18	TRBD1	CASSPQTGQIYGYTF	TGTGCCAGCTCACCACAGACAGGGCAGATCTATGGCTACACCTTC
NA	15	TRBJ2-7	TRBV21-1	NA	CASSKPGQEGNEQYF	TGTGCCAGCAGCAAACCGGGACAAGAAGGCAACGAGCAGTACTTC
NA	13	TRBJ1-2	TRBV12-3/TRBV12-4	TRBD1	CASTQIQGIGYTF	TGTGCCAGCACCCAGATACAGGGGATTGGCTACACCTTC
few	15	TRBJ1-5	TRBV7-2	NA	CASSLAGLRNQPQHF	TGTGCCAGCAGCCTAGCGGGACTGAGAAATCAGCCCCAGCATTTT
NA	18	TRBJ2-6	TRBV14	TRBD1	CASSQVKGAPGGANVLTF	TGTGCCAGCAGCCAAGTGAAGGGGGCGCCCGGTGGGGCCAACGTCCTGACTTTC
NA	16	TRBJ2-3	TRBV7-9	TRBD1	CASSRPGQGIPDTQYF	TGTGCCAGCAGCCGTCCGGGACAGGGTATCCCAGATACGCAGTATTTT
NA	17	TRBJ2-1	TRBV11-2	TRBD2	CASSLDLAGVRINEQFF	TGTGCCAGCAGCTTAGACCTAGCGGGAGTTCGGATCAATGAGCAGTTCTTC
NA	16	TRBJ2-6	TRBV30	NA	CAWSGGGSSLANVLTF	TGTGCCTGGAGCGGCGGGGGCTCCTCCCTTGCCAACGTCCTGACTTTC
NA	20	TRBJ2-3	TRBV3-1/TRBV3-2	NA	CASSQAFRFGQGRGRDTQYF	TGTGCCAGCAGCCAAGCTTTTAGATTTGGGCAGGGAAGGGGTAGAGATACGCAGTATTTT
once	15	TRBJ1-5	TRBV6-6	TRBD1	CASRYGQGRGQPQHF	TGTGCCAGCAGATACGGACAGGGGAGGGGTCAGCCCCAGCATTTT